A single sample gave rise to the 18 T cell receptor beta chains below, sequenced in a study of T cell responses to AZD1222 COVID-19 vaccine. The method was immunoSEQ multiplex PCR; TCRdb's version includes in-frame clones alone and lacks a portion of them. Among about 95,000 clones, 70% to 90% were seen once, and the ten largest hold about 3.9%. The sequencing here drew on peripheral blood, taken on day 0 of AZD1222 vaccination. Receptor source: an adult in good health.

This chain joins TRBV6-5 and TRBJ1-1; D not resolved. Germline V gives CDR1 MNHEY, CDR2 SVGAGI. The length of the CDR3 is 14 residues. Trimming removed 7 bases from V and 4 bases from J, with 16 bases in between. CDR3 sequence (DNA): TGTGCCAGCACCCGCGTCCTGAGCGGCACTGAAGCTTTCTTT. Its translation is CASTRVLSGTEAFF.

This CDR3 is CASSLTYPDTQYF. The CDR3 nucleotides are TGTGCCAGCAGCTTAACGTACCCAGATACGCAGTATTTT. This rearrangement joins TRBV7-2 to TRBJ2-3, with D uncertain. Per the germline V gene, CDR1 is SGHTA and CDR2 is FQGNSA. CDR3 length: 13 residues. Trimming cost V 2 bases and J 4 bases, with 7 bases left between them.

The rearrangement joins TRBV12-1 to TRBJ2-7; the table's D gene call, TRBD2, was not cross checked with the DNA. TRBV12-1 is reported as a pseudogene. This CDR3 comprises 13 residues. The CDR3 DNA reads TGTGCCAGCAGCCCCTACCGAGGGAGGGAGCAGTACTTC. Translation gives CASSPYRGREQYF.

V and J are TRBV7-2 and TRBJ2-5; possible D gene TRBD1, 5 bases. The CDR3 is 12 residues long. Trimming cost V 3 bases and J 5 bases, with 7 bases left between them. Germline lookup yields CDR1 SGHTA and CDR2 FQGNSA. The CDR3 loop reads CASSFSGETQYF. CDR3 sequence (DNA): TGTGCCAGCAGCTTTTCAGGGGAGACCCAGTACTTC. The full variable domain, rest sourced from reference TRBV7-2 and TRBJ2-5, is GAGVSQSPSNKVTEKGKDVELRCDPISGHTALYWYRQSLGQGLEFLIYFQGNSAPDKSGLPSDRFSAERTGGSVSTLTIQRTQQEDSAVYLCASSFSGETQYFGPGTRLLVL.

This rearrangement joins TRBV6-5 to TRBJ1-1; TRBD1 is a possible D gene (5 bases). Deletions cut 8 bases from V and 8 bases from J, with 24 bases between. CDR3 length: 15 amino acids. Germline CDR1 and CDR2: MNHEY and SVGAGI. The CDR3 is CASADGTDGLLEAFF. CDR3 coding DNA: TGTGCCAGCGCTGATGGGACGGACGGGCTATTGGAAGCTTTCTTT.

The chain is built from TRBV29-1 and TRBJ2-1, with TRBD2 as a possible D gene (6 bases). Trimming took off 7 bases at V and 10 bases at J, with 11 bases between the two ends. The CDR3 spans 10 residues. The germline CDR1 and CDR2 sequences are SQVTM and ANQGSEA. The CDR3 sequence: CSARTTEQFF. CDR3 nucleotide sequence: TGCAGCGCAAGGACTACCGAGCAGTTCTTC.

This chain joins TRBV6-5 and TRBJ2-2; the D is unclear. Germline CDR1 and CDR2: MNHEY and SVGAGI. V was cut by 7 bases and J by 5 bases, with 11 bases left in between. The CDR3 runs to 13 residues. For the CDR3, the DNA is TGTGCCAGCATTTCGATCGAGACCGGGGAGCTGTTTTTT. Translating gives CASISIETGELFF.

This clone was seen a single time. The rearrangement links TRBV5-1 to TRBJ1-6; D gene uncertain. From germline, CDR1 is SGHRS and CDR2 YFSETQ. The V end lost 4 bases, the J end lost 6 bases, and 14 bases lay between the germline ends. The CDR3 is 15 residues long. The CDR3 nucleotides are TGCGCCAGCAGCGCGTGGGAGGTTTCTAATTCACCCCTCCACTTT. Encoded protein: CASSAWEVSNSPLHF.

This chain links TRBV5-1 with TRBJ2-7; 9 bases line up with TRBD1. This CDR3 has 14 residues. The germline V gene has CDR1 SGHRS and CDR2 YFSETQ. Losses at the gene ends were 0 bases for V and 5 bases for J; bases not matched to a gene: 3. CDR3 amino acids: CASSLVTGGDEQYF. The CDR3 nucleotides read TGCGCCAGCAGCTTGGTTACAGGGGGCGACGAGCAGTACTTC.

The chain recombines TRBV5-4 with TRBJ1-1; possible D gene TRBD1, 5 bases. Trimming removed 0 bases from V and 1 base from J, with 10 bases in between. This CDR3 has 15 residues. Germline CDR1 reads SGHNT; CDR2 reads YYREEE (reference sequence). Here the CDR3 reads CASSLASTGNTEAFF. In DNA, the CDR3 is TGTGCCAGCAGCTTGGCCAGTACAGGGAACACTGAAGCTTTCTTT.

This clone appeared a single time. Written as DNA, the CDR3 is TGCAGCGTTGAAAGACAGGTGCCCACTGAAGCTTTCTTT. It codes for CSVERQVPTEAFF. The chain employs TRBV29-1 and TRBJ1-1, with TRBD1 as a possible D gene (6 bases). Germline V gives CDR1 SQVTM, CDR2 ANQGSEA. With 2 bases removed from V and 4 bases from J, the gap between germline ends came to 11 bases. The CDR3 contains 13 residues.

This clone was found a few times. The gene calls are TRBV6-1 and TRBJ2-3; the D call may be TRBD1 or TRBD2 (6 bases each). The CDR3 spans 19 residues. Germline lookup yields CDR1 MNHNS and CDR2 SASEGT. V lost 3 bases and J 0 bases, leaving 22 bases between the germline ends. The CDR3 sequence: CASSDPLGGTKHSTDTQYF. Here the CDR3 DNA reads TGTGCCAGCAGTGATCCGCTTGGAGGGACAAAACATAGCACAGATACGCAGTATTTT.

The chain carries TRBV10-1 and TRBJ2-5; 8 positions agree with TRBD1. There are 15 residues in the CDR3. From germline, CDR1 is WNHNN and CDR2 SYGVQD (reference sequence). The V and J ends lost 0 bases and 5 bases, in that order; junction bases with no gene match: 5. The CDR3 sequence: CASSESKTGDETQYF. The CDR3 region has the DNA TGCGCCAGCAGTGAGTCGAAGACAGGGGACGAGACCCAGTACTTC.

This chain uses TRBV10-2 with TRBJ2-7; 8 nucleotides align to TRBD2. This CDR3 comprises 15 residues. After removal of 7 bases from V and 0 bases from J, the junction contained 8 bases not matched to a gene. The germline CDR1 and CDR2 sequences are WSHSY and SAAADI. CDR3 nucleotide sequence: TGCGCCAGCAAGGAAACTAGCGGCAGCTCCTACGAGCAGTACTTC. Its protein is CASKETSGSSYEQYF.

This chain connects TRBV6-2 or TRBV6-3 to TRBJ1-4; D ambiguous. The CDR3 runs 11 residues. The germline gives CDR1 MNHEY, CDR2 SVGEGT. The V end was cut by 2 bases, the J end by 11 bases, with 6 bases between. In nucleotides, the CDR3 is TGTGCCAGCAGTTACGCTTCGAAACTGTTTTTT. Encoded protein: CASSYASKLFF.

Concerning this clone itself: The junction and the germline gene differ at one end; a read error may be behind it. The chain carries TRBV28 and TRBJ1-2; the D is unclear. The CDR3 totals 10 residues. Looked up from germline, CDR1 is MDHEN and CDR2 is SYDVKM. The CDR3 region has the DNA TGTGCCAGCAGTTATGGCAGGACTTACTTC. Its protein product is CASSYGRTYF.

This clone appeared a few times. The rearrangement links TRBV4-2 to TRBJ1-6; 9 bases are a match to TRBD1. CDR3 size: 18 residues. J lost 5 bases, V lost 0 bases, and 8 bases had no gene match. Germline CDR1 LGHNA, CDR2 YNFKEQ. The CDR3, as DNA: TGTGCCAGCAGCCAAGAATTGGCGGGACAGGGTCATAATTCACCCCTCCACTTT. This encodes CASSQELAGQGHNSPLHF.

CDR3 sequence: CASKDITRASLSEKLFF. The CDR3 DNA reads as TGCGCCAGCAAGGACATAACTCGTGCCTCCCTAAGTGAAAAACTGTTTTTT. The chain employs TRBV10-1 and TRBJ1-4; TRBD1 is a possible D gene (5 bases). The CDR3 length is 17 residues. V shed 7 bases and J shed 7 bases, with 25 bases lying between them. Per germline, CDR1 WNHNN and CDR2 SYGVQD (reference sequence).